The rows below give T cell receptor beta chains drawn from one sample of a study of blood T cells in healthy people across ages. Using its own MiXCR run on the 5' RACE reads, TCRdb lists one record per CDR3 protein. The repertoire consists of 1.5 million to 2 million distinct CDR3 sequences, with 35% to 50% occurring once and the leading ten covering more than 20%. Sample: blood. Receptor source: a human donor in good health. Each CDR3 is given with its conserved first and last residue. The D gene is left open where the match is weak. Only some rows state a clone size, as once, few, many or a class for expanded clones.

len	v_gene	d_gene	j_gene	abundance	CDR3aa	CDR3nt
14	TRBV7-8	TRBD2	TRBJ2-7	few	CASSTGTTQAGQYF	TGTGCCAGCAGCACCGGGACTACCCAAGCAGGGCAGTACTTC
15	TRBV12-3/TRBV12-4	.	TRBJ1-2	.	CASSLACHTSYGYTF	TGTGCCAGCAGTTTAGCGTGTCACACTTCCTATGGCTACACCTTC
14	TRBV4-2	TRBD1	TRBJ1-2	.	CASSQNRGGGGYTF	TGTGCCAGCAGCCAGAACAGGGGAGGTGGTGGCTACACCTTC
13	TRBV29-1	TRBD1	TRBJ2-1	.	CSSVGGSYNGQFF	TGCAGCTCGGTAGGGGGCTCCTATAATGGGCAGTTCTTC
15	TRBV6-6	.	TRBJ2-7	.	CASSYSLQGREEQYF	TGTGCCAGCAGTTACTCGTTACAGGGAAGAGAGGAGCAGTACTTC
11	TRBV11-2	.	TRBJ1-1	.	CANSEGTEAFF	TGTGCCAACAGTGAAGGCACTGAAGCTTTCTTT
12	TRBV5-6	.	TRBJ2-3	few	CASSSLKDTQYF	TGTGCCAGCTCATCATTGAAAGATACGCAGTATTTT
17	TRBV11-1	TRBD2	TRBJ2-1	few	CASSLALGLAGSNEQFF	TGTGCCAGCAGCTTAGCGCTTGGGCTAGCGGGGAGCAATGAGCAGTTCTTC
14	TRBV29-1	.	TRBJ1-2	.	CSVRLRSLTLGYTF	TGCAGCGTCCGGTTACGGTCCTTAACCTTGGGCTACACCTTC
16	TRBV27	TRBD2	TRBJ2-1	.	CASSSPAGGPYNEQFF	TGTGCCAGCAGTTCACCAGCGGGGGGGCCTTACAATGAGCAGTTCTTC
15	TRBV2	TRBD1	TRBJ1-2	.	CASSEQGQGDYGYTF	TGTGCCAGCAGTGAACAAGGACAGGGTGACTATGGCTACACCTTC
16	TRBV7-3	.	TRBJ2-1	.	CASSLNGGAMANEQFF	TGTGCCAGCAGCTTAAATGGTGGGGCGATGGCCAATGAGCAGTTCTTC
13	TRBV18	.	TRBJ2-1	.	CASKGSPYNEQFF	TGTGCCAGCAAAGGAAGCCCCTACAATGAGCAGTTCTTC
13	TRBV6-5	.	TRBJ1-6	few	CASSGAQNSPLHF	TGTGCCAGCAGCGGGGCCCAGAATTCACCCCTCCACTTT
15	TRBV4-3	TRBD1	TRBJ2-7	.	CASSHDDRGIYEQYF	TGCGCCAGCAGCCATGATGACAGGGGGATCTACGAGCAGTACTTC
13	TRBV9	.	TRBJ1-5	.	CASDQDGNQPQHF	TGTGCCAGCGACCAGGACGGTAATCAGCCCCAGCATTTT
16	TRBV20-1	TRBD1	TRBJ2-3	.	CSARDRTGVSTDTQYF	TGCAGTGCTAGAGATCGGACAGGAGTTAGCACAGATACGCAGTATTTT
13	TRBV29-1	.	TRBJ2-7	few	CSVKTGSLLEQYF	TGCAGCGTCAAGACAGGTTCCTTACTAGAGCAGTACTTC
13	TRBV4-1	.	TRBJ2-1	few	CASSQWTYNEQFF	TGCGCCAGCAGCCAGTGGACCTACAATGAGCAGTTCTTC
15	TRBV6-5	.	TRBJ2-2	few	CASSYGEGGSGELFF	TGTGCCAGCAGTTACGGGGAAGGGGGGTCCGGGGAGCTGTTTTTT